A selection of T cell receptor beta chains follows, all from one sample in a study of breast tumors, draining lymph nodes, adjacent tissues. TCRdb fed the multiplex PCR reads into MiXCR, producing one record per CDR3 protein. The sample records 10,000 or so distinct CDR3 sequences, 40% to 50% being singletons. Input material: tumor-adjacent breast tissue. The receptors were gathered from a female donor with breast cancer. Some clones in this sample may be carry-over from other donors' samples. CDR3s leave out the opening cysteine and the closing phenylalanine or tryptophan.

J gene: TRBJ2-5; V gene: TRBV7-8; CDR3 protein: AGTYGTSVETQY
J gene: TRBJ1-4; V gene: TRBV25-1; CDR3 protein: ASSETTGRGDEKLF
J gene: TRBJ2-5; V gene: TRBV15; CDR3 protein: ATSRDSETQY
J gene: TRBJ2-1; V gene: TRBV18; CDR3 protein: ASSSTTLEQF
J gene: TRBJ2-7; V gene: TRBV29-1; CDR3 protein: SVEAEAGGYEQY
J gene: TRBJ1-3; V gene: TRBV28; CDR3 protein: ASSKLGGGNTIY
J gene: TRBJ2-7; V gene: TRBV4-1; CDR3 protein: TSSQVISGTTYEQY
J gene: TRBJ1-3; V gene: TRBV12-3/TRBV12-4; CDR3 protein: ASSLIAGSGNTIY
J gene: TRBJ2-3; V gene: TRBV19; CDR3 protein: ASSSRNTDTQY
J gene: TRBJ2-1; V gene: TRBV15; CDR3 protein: ATSRRQGVDVEQF
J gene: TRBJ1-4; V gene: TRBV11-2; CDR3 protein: ASSGRPGTATNEKLF
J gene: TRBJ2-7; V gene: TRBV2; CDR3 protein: ASSWTQYEQY
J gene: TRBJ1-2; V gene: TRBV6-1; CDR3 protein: ASSTGTENNYGCT
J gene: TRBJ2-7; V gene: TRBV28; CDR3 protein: ASSLSVGANEQY
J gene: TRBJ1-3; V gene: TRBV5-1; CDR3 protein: ASSLAGDAGGNTIY
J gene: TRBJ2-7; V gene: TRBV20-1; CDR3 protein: SARDGELAGSPYEQY
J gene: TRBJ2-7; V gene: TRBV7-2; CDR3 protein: ASSAGQSSSYEQY
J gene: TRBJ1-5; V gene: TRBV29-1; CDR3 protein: SVAQGGGQPQH
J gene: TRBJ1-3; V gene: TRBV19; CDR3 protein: ASSIDRALSGNTIY
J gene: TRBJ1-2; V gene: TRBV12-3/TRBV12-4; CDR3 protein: ASSSTLQGKPYGYT
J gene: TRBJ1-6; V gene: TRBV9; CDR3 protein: ASGEGELH
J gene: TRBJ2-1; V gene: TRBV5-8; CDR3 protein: ASSLKGTGTYNEQF
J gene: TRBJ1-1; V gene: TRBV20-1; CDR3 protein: SAMDREEAF
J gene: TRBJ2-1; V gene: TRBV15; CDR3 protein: ATSSGQSNEQF
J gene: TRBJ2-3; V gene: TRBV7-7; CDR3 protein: ASSLRDTDTRY
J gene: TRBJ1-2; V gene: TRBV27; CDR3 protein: ASSPHWTDTNYGYT
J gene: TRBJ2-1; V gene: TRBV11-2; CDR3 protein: ASTGTGRPYNKQF
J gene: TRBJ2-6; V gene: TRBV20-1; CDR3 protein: SAERDSGANVLT
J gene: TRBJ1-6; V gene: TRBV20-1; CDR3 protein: SALGNNSPLH
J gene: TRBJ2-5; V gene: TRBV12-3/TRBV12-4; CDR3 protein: ASSPGQQETQY
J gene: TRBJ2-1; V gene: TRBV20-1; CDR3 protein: SARAESSYNEQF
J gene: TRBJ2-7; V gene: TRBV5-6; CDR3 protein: ASSFAGTSEQGEQY
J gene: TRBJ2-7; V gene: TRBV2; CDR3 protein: ASSEDRGGGGGSYEQY
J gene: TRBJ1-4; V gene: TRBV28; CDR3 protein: ASSDRTTNEKLF
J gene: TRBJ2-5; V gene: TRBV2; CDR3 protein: ASSRQGKQGETQY
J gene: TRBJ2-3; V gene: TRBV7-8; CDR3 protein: ASSLGLAGVTDTQY
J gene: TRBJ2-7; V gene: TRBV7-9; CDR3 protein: ASSSIGSEQY
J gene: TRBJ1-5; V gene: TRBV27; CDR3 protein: ASRKSGQDQPQH
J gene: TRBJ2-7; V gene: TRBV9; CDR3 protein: ASSGPDAPYEQY
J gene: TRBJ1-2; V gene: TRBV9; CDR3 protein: ASSARNSGTEDGYT
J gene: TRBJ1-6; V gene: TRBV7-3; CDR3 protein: ASSRDRGSPLH
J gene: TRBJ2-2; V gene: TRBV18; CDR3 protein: ASSPTHPGELF
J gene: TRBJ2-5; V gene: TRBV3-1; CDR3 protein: ASSQVRNRGKTQY
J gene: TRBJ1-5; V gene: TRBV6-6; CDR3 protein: ASSRTVSNQPQH
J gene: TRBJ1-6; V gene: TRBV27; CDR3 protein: ASSTPGVSPLH
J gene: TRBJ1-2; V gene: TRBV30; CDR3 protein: AWRAPGLYGYT
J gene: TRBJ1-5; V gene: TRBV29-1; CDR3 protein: SVVEGAGVDNQPQH
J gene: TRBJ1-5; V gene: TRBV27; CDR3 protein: ASRPQRDSNQPQH
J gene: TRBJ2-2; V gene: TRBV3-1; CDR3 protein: ASSPRQGLNTGELF
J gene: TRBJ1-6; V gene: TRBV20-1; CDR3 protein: SARRRGDVYNSPLH
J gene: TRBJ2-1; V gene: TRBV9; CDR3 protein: ASSVSYRGNEQF
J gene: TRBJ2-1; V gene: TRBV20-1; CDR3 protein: SARSWEQSYNEQF
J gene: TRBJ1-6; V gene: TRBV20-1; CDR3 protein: SAQAGQYNSPLH
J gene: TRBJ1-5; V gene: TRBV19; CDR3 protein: ASSIATGRGEGGQPQH
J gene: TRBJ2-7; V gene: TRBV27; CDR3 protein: ASSPRGDRRYEQY